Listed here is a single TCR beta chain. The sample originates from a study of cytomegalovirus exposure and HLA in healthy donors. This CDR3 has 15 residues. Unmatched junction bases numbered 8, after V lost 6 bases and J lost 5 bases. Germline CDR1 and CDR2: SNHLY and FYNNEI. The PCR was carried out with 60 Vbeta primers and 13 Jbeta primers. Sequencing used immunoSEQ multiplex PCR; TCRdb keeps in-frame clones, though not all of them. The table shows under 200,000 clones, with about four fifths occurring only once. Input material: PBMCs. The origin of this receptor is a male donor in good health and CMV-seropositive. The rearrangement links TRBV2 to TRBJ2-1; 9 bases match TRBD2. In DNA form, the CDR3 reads TGTGCCAGCAGAGATAGCGGGGGACACAACAATGAGCAGTTCTTC. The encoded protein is CASRDSGGHNNEQFF. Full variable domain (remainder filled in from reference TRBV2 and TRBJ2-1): EPEVTQTPSHQVTQMGQEVILRCVPISNHLYFYWYRQILGQKVEFLVSFYNNEISEKSEIFDDQFSVERPDGSNFTLKIRSTKLEDSAMYFCASRDSGGHNNEQFFGPGTRLTVL.